This T cell receptor beta chain was sequenced during a study of CD8+ T cells in alopecia areata. Study overall: Each day, treated patients took oral tofacitinib twice, at 5 to 10 mg per dose. The drug, tofacitinib, lasted 6 to 18 months, followed by 6 months off drug. The study, taken as a whole, reports: Sequenced scalp T cells also include alphabeta T cells resident in normal skin.

RNA, once extracted, was reverse transcribed into cDNA for use as the sequencing template. Produced via immunoSEQ multiplex PCR; TCRdb's table is partial and in-frame only. The profile shows about 130,000 clones, around 49% of them singletons. Remarks on this clone: Its antigen is undetermined.

This CDR3 spans 16 amino acids. V lost 5 bases to trimming and J lost 3 bases; unmatched junction nucleotides: 6. Germline-derived CDR1 and CDR2 are SEHNR and FQNEAQ (reference sequence). The specimen comprised CD8+ T cells sorted from blood, sampled at week 0. The receptor was derived from a human donor with alopecia areata. The gene calls are TRBV7-9 and TRBJ2-3; 12 nucleotides match TRBD2. The CDR3 spells CASSQRLAGETDTQYF. The CDR3 DNA reads as TGTGCCAGCAGCCAGAGACTAGCGGGGGAAACAGATACGCAGTATTTT.